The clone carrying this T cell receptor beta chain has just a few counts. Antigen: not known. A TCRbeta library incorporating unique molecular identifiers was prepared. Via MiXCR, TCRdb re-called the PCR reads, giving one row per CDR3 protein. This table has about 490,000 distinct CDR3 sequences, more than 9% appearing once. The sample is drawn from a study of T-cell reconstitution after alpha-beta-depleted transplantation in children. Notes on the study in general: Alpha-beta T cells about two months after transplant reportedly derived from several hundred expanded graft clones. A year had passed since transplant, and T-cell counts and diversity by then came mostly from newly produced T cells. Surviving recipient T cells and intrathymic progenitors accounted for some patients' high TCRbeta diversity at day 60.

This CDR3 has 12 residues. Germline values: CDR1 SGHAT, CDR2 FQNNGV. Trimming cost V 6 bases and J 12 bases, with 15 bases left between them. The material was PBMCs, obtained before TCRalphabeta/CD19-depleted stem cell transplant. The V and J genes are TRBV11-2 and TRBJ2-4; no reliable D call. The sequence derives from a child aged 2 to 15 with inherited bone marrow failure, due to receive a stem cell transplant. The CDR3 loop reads CASRSDSGAQYF. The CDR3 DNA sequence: TGTGCCAGCAGGTCTGATTCGGGTGCTCAGTACTTC.